These T cell receptor beta chains were read from a single sample in a study of blood T cell repertoires in COVID-19. Method: immunoSEQ multiplex PCR; TCRdb's copy keeps in-frame clones and lacks some. The table records 100,000 to 150,000 clones, roughly 90% of them present only once. Specimen: peripheral blood. The source is a man aged 50 or older with acute or convalescent COVID-19. Both conserved end residues are part of each CDR3. The order of the fields is D gene, clone size, J gene, V gene, CDR3 DNA, CDR3 protein. A D gene is named only where the DNA matches it firmly. Clone size appears in some rows only: once, few, many, or a class for an expanded clone.

d_gene: .; abundance: once; j_gene: TRBJ2-3; v_gene: TRBV19; CDR3nt: TGTGCCAGTAGTATAGGGGACACCTACGCTAGCACAGATACGCAGTATTTT; CDR3aa: CASSIGDTYASTDTQYF
d_gene: .; abundance: once; j_gene: TRBJ2-7; v_gene: TRBV5-1; CDR3nt: TGCGCCAGCAGCCAGGACATTAATTACGAGCAGTACTTC; CDR3aa: CASSQDINYEQYF
d_gene: TRBD1; abundance: .; j_gene: TRBJ2-2; v_gene: TRBV2; CDR3nt: TGTGCCAGCAGGTCCGGGACAGGGGGGACCGGGGAGCTGTTTTTT; CDR3aa: CASRSGTGGTGELFF
d_gene: TRBD1; abundance: .; j_gene: TRBJ2-1; v_gene: TRBV27; CDR3nt: TGTGCCAGCAGCCCTGGACAGGGATTCGCCAATGAGCAGTTCTTC; CDR3aa: CASSPGQGFANEQFF
d_gene: TRBD1; abundance: .; j_gene: TRBJ2-3; v_gene: TRBV7-9; CDR3nt: TGTGCCAGCAGCTTAGTCCCGGGACAGGGTCCCACAGATACGCAGTATTTT; CDR3aa: CASSLVPGQGPTDTQYF
d_gene: TRBD2; abundance: .; j_gene: TRBJ2-2; v_gene: TRBV3-1/TRBV3-2; CDR3nt: TGTGCCAGCAGCCGCCCTGGACTAGTGGGTAACACCGGGGAGCTGTTTTTT; CDR3aa: CASSRPGLVGNTGELFF
d_gene: .; abundance: .; j_gene: TRBJ2-5; v_gene: TRBV15; CDR3nt: TGTGCCACCAGCAGAGGACGAGGGGGAAGCAAACTAGAGACCCAGTACTTC; CDR3aa: CATSRGRGGSKLETQYF
d_gene: TRBD1; abundance: .; j_gene: TRBJ2-1; v_gene: TRBV5-1; CDR3nt: TGCGCCAGCAGCCCTCAACCGACAGGGTCTGAGCAGTTCTTC; CDR3aa: CASSPQPTGSEQFF
d_gene: TRBD2; abundance: once; j_gene: TRBJ2-3; v_gene: TRBV10-2; CDR3nt: TGCGCCAGCAGTGAGACGAGCGGGAGCTCAGATACGCAGTATTTT; CDR3aa: CASSETSGSSDTQYF
d_gene: TRBD1; abundance: .; j_gene: TRBJ2-2; v_gene: TRBV4-2; CDR3nt: TGTGCCAGCAGCGGACAGGACACCGGGGAGCTGTTTTTT; CDR3aa: CASSGQDTGELFF
d_gene: .; abundance: .; j_gene: TRBJ2-7; v_gene: TRBV5-1; CDR3nt: TGCGCCAGCAGCTTGACTAGAAACTACGAGCAGTACTTC; CDR3aa: CASSLTRNYEQYF
d_gene: TRBD2; abundance: .; j_gene: TRBJ2-2; v_gene: TRBV29-1; CDR3nt: TGCCACGGGAGGGCCGGGGAGCTGTTTTTT; CDR3aa: CHGRAGELFF
d_gene: TRBD2; abundance: .; j_gene: TRBJ2-1; v_gene: TRBV6-5; CDR3nt: TGTGCCAGCATCGGGGGGAGCTGGGTAAATGAGCAGTTCTTC; CDR3aa: CASIGGSWVNEQFF
d_gene: .; abundance: .; j_gene: TRBJ1-4; v_gene: TRBV6-5; CDR3nt: TGTGCCAGCAGTACCGGGGTAACTAATGAAAAACTGTTTTTT; CDR3aa: CASSTGVTNEKLFF
d_gene: TRBD2; abundance: .; j_gene: TRBJ2-7; v_gene: TRBV29-1; CDR3nt: TGCAGCGTCGGGGGACTAGCGGGAGGGACCTACGAGCAGTACTTC; CDR3aa: CSVGGLAGGTYEQYF
d_gene: .; abundance: .; j_gene: TRBJ1-6; v_gene: TRBV7-9; CDR3nt: TGTGCCAGCAGCTGGCAAAATTCACCCCTCCACTTT; CDR3aa: CASSWQNSPLHF